The rows below give T cell receptor beta chains drawn from one sample of a study of shared T cell receptors in the human thymus. Some clones are missing from TCRdb's copy, which holds only in-frame ones; the method was immunoSEQ multiplex PCR. The sample has tens of thousands of clones; roughly 95% are singletons. The sequencing sample was made of thymocytes. The origin of the receptors is a human donor. Both conserved end residues are part of each CDR3. The D gene is left open where the match is weak. The size of a clone is reported for some rows only, either as once, few or many, or as a class for expanded clones.

J gene: TRBJ2-1; V gene: TRBV18; CDR3 length: 16; D gene: TRBD1; clone size: NA; CDR3 protein: CASYQGGQNSYNEQFF; CDR3 DNA: TGTGCCAGCTACCAAGGGGGACAGAACTCCTACAATGAGCAGTTCTTC
J gene: TRBJ2-4; V gene: TRBV11-2; CDR3 length: 18; D gene: TRBD2; clone size: NA; CDR3 protein: CASSLEPQRGKGKNIQYF; CDR3 DNA: TGTGCCAGCAGCTTAGAACCCCAGCGGGGAAAGGGCAAAAACATTCAGTACTTC
J gene: TRBJ1-2; V gene: TRBV19; CDR3 length: 17; D gene: NA; clone size: NA; CDR3 protein: CASSNENLPGPSYGYTF; CDR3 DNA: TGTGCCAGTAGTAACGAAAACCTTCCGGGACCTTCCTATGGCTACACCTTC
J gene: TRBJ2-1; V gene: TRBV10-3; CDR3 length: 13; D gene: NA; clone size: once; CDR3 protein: CAISGRTDNEQFF; CDR3 DNA: TGTGCCATCAGTGGTAGGACAGACAATGAGCAGTTCTTC
J gene: TRBJ2-1; V gene: TRBV15; CDR3 length: 13; D gene: TRBD1; clone size: NA; CDR3 protein: CASRGTGRNEQFF; CDR3 DNA: TGTGCCTCGAGAGGGACAGGGCGCAATGAGCAGTTCTTC
J gene: TRBJ2-7; V gene: TRBV7-2; CDR3 length: 11; D gene: NA; clone size: NA; CDR3 protein: CASSTRGEQYF; CDR3 DNA: TGTGCCAGCAGCACCCGCGGCGAGCAGTACTTC
J gene: TRBJ1-4; V gene: TRBV28; CDR3 length: 14; D gene: NA; clone size: NA; CDR3 protein: CASRRIATNEKLFF; CDR3 DNA: TGTGCCAGCAGACGGATTGCAACTAATGAAAAACTGTTTTTT
J gene: TRBJ1-5; V gene: TRBV6-4; CDR3 length: 18; D gene: TRBD1; clone size: NA; CDR3 protein: CASSDGAGGTQCNQPQHF; CDR3 DNA: TGTGCCAGCAGTGACGGAGCAGGGGGCACGCAGTGCAATCAGCCCCAGCATTTT
J gene: TRBJ2-7; V gene: TRBV14; CDR3 length: 19; D gene: NA; clone size: NA; CDR3 protein: CASSQETSIIARVSYEQYF; CDR3 DNA: TGTGCCAGCAGCCAAGAGACCTCTATTATTGCCAGGGTCTCCTACGAGCAGTACTTC
J gene: TRBJ2-1; V gene: TRBV28; CDR3 length: 14; D gene: TRBD2; clone size: NA; CDR3 protein: CASTGGHYYNEQFF; CDR3 DNA: TGTGCCAGCACGGGAGGGCACTACTACAATGAGCAGTTCTTC
J gene: TRBJ2-7; V gene: TRBV18; CDR3 length: 15; D gene: TRBD1; clone size: NA; CDR3 protein: CASSPRSGGSYEQYF; CDR3 DNA: TGTGCCAGCTCACCACGGTCAGGGGGCAGTTACGAGCAGTACTTC
J gene: TRBJ1-6; V gene: TRBV15; CDR3 length: 19; D gene: NA; clone size: NA; CDR3 protein: CATSRELIGEERDCSPLHF; CDR3 DNA: TGTGCCACCAGCAGAGAGTTGATCGGGGAGGAGAGGGATTGTTCACCCCTCCACTTT
J gene: TRBJ1-1; V gene: TRBV7-9; CDR3 length: 12; D gene: NA; clone size: NA; CDR3 protein: CASSLRGGKPFF; CDR3 DNA: TGTGCCAGCAGCCTCAGGGGCGGGAAACCTTTCTTT
J gene: TRBJ1-3; V gene: TRBV13; CDR3 length: 14; D gene: NA; clone size: NA; CDR3 protein: CASSLWGAGNTIYF; CDR3 DNA: TGTGCCAGCAGCTTATGGGGGGCTGGAAACACCATATATTTT
J gene: TRBJ2-1; V gene: TRBV10-3; CDR3 length: 18; D gene: TRBD2; clone size: NA; CDR3 protein: CAISGTSGYLSSYNEQFF; CDR3 DNA: TGTGCCATCAGCGGGACTAGCGGGTACTTAAGCTCCTACAATGAGCAGTTCTTC